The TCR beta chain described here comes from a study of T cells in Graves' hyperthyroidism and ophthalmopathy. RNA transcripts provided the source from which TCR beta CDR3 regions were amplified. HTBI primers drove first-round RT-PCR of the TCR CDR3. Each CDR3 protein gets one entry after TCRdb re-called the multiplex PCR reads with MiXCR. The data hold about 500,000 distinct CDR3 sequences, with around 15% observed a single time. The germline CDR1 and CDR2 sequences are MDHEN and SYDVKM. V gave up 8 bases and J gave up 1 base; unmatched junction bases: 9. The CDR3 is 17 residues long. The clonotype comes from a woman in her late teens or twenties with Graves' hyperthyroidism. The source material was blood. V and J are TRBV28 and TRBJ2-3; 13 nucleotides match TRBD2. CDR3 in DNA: TGTGCCAGCGACCGGACTAGCGGGAGAGTTGGCACAGATACGCAGTATTTT. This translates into CASDRTSGRVGTDTQYF.